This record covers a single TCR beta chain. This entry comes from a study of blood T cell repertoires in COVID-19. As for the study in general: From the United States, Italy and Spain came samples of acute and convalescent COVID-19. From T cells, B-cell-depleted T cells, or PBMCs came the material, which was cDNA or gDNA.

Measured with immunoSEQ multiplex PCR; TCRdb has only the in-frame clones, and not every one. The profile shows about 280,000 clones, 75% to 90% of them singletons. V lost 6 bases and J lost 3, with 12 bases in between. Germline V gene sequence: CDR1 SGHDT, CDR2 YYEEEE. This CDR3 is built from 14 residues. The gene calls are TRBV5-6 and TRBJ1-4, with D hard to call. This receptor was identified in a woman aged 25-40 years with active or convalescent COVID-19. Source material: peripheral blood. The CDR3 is CASTHRASNEKLFF. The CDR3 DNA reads TGTGCCAGCACCCACCGCGCGTCTAATGAAAAACTGTTTTTT. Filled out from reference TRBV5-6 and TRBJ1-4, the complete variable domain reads DAGVTQSPTHLIKTRGQQVTLRCSPKSGHDTVSWYQQALGQGPQFIFQYYEEEERQRGNFPDRFSGHQFPNYSSELNVNALLLGDSALYLCASTHRASNEKLFFGSGTQLSVL.